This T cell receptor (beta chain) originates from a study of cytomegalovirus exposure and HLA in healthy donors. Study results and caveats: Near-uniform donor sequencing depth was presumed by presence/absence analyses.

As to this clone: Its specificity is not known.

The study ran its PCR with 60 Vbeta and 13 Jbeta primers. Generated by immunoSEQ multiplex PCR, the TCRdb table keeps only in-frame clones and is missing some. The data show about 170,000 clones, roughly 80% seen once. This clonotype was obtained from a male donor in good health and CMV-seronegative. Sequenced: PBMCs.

CDR3: CASSHLGQGDGYTF. CDR3 nucleotides: TGTGCCAGCAGCCATCTTGGACAGGGGGACGGCTACACCTTC. The chain is built from TRBV14 and TRBJ1-2, with 10 positions matching TRBD1. Germline V gives CDR1 SGHDN, CDR2 FVKESK. The J segment lost 8 bases and the V segment lost 3 bases, leaving 6 bases of the junction unmatched. This CDR3 contains 14 residues.